This T cell receptor beta chain was found in a study of T-cell memory formation after mild COVID-19. Regarding the study as a whole: A balance of CD4 and CD8 characterized clones contracting day 15 to 85, whereas later expanders leaned CD4+.

This clonotype was detected a few times. Its antigen remains unknown. Germline V gene sequence: CDR1 SEHNR, CDR2 FQNEAQ (reference sequence). V lost 1 base and J lost 6, with 10 bases in between. This CDR3 has 13 amino acids. Employing constant-segment primers, 5'RACE generated TCR alpha and TCR beta cDNA libraries bearing sample barcodes and UMIs. One entry per CDR3 protein results from TCRdb running MiXCR on the 5' RACE reads. The sample has around 340,000 distinct CDR3 sequences, 10% to 15% seen once. This sequence joins TRBV7-9 and TRBJ2-7; D uncertain. Material for sequencing was PBMCs or a T cell subset sorted from them (not recorded which). The TCR sequence derives from a man aged 18 to 30 who had mild COVID-19 (a few samples of this study predate the infection). Cell type and time point are not known. The CDR3 region is CASSLEPISEQYF. For the CDR3, the DNA is TGTGCCAGCAGCTTAGAGCCCATCTCCGAGCAGTACTTC.